A single sample is the source of the 28 T cell receptor beta chains below, sequenced in a study of cytomegalovirus exposure and HLA in healthy donors. PCR used 60 Vbeta primers and 13 Jbeta primers. Measured with immunoSEQ multiplex PCR; TCRdb has only the in-frame clones, and not every one. Among about 150,000 clones listed, around 82% were seen once. The sequenced sample consisted of PBMCs. The receptors were sampled from a woman in her 50s in good health and CMV-seropositive.

The V call is TRBV21-1, the J call TRBJ1-3. TRBV21-1 represents a pseudogene. There are 15 residues in the CDR3. The CDR3 here is CASSNRRLSGNTIYF. CDR3 sequence (DNA): TGTGCCAGCAGCAATCGGAGGCTCTCTGGAAACACCATATATTTT.

The chain recombines TRBV6-1 with TRBJ1-5, with 9 bases aligning to TRBD1. The germline gives CDR1 MNHNS, CDR2 SASEGT. This CDR3 contains 16 residues. Germline trimming cut 3 bases from V and 1 base from J; bases unmatched to any gene: 4. DNA of the CDR3: TGTGCCAGCAGTGAGGGGACAGGGAGAAGCAATCAGCCCCAGCATTTT. Protein product: CASSEGTGRSNQPQHF.

Only one count was recorded for this clone. This chain links TRBV29-1 with TRBJ1-3; perhaps TRBD1 as D (5 bases). The CDR3 has 14 residues. Trimming removed 4 bases from V and 0 bases from J, with 10 bases in between. Germline V gene sequence: CDR1 SQVTM, CDR2 ANQGSEA. Here the CDR3 DNA reads TGCAGCGTTGGGCAGGGCCTCTCTGGAAACACCATATATTTT. It encodes CSVGQGLSGNTIYF.

This chain links TRBV2 with TRBJ2-7; maybe TRBD1 (5 bases). The CDR3 is 13 residues long. Germline lookup yields CDR1 SNHLY and CDR2 FYNNEI. With 4 bases removed from V and 4 bases from J, the gap between germline ends came to 11 bases. The CDR3 reads CASSGQKRYEQYF. The CDR3 nucleotides read TGTGCCAGCAGTGGACAGAAACGATACGAGCAGTACTTC.

This clone came up a few times. The chain uses TRBV2 and TRBJ1-2; tentative D call: TRBD1 (6 bases). From germline, CDR1 is SNHLY and CDR2 FYNNEI. V lost 6 bases, J lost 6 bases, and 14 bases lay in between. The CDR3 length is 13 residues. The CDR3 bases are TGTGCCAGCAGAATTCAGACAGGAGATGGCTACACCTTC. Encoded protein: CASRIQTGDGYTF.

The genes are TRBV2 and TRBJ1-5, with 10 bases aligning to TRBD1. Germline lookup yields CDR1 SNHLY and CDR2 FYNNEI. Trimming took 5 bases from V and 2 from J; bases not matched to a gene: 9. The CDR3 length is 17 residues. CDR3 nucleotide sequence: TGTGCCAGCAGTACCGACAGGGGGCGCTTGGGCAATCAGCCCCAGCATTTT. Protein sequence: CASSTDRGRLGNQPQHF.

The chain recombines TRBV6-1 with TRBJ1-2; 8 bases agree with TRBD1. The junction had 9 bases not matched to a gene; V was cut back by 5 bases and J by 4 bases. CDR3 size: 15 residues. Germline loops: CDR1 MNHNS, CDR2 SASEGT. CDR3 amino acids: CASSWGQASGYGYTF. CDR3 nucleotides: TGTGCCAGCAGTTGGGGACAGGCCTCTGGCTATGGCTACACCTTC.

To note about this clone: Distinct nucleotide sequences in the sample also encode this CDR3. This chain joins TRBV7-9 and TRBJ2-3; D might be TRBD1 (6 bases). This CDR3 comprises 12 residues. CDR1 and CDR2 from the germline V gene are SEHNR and FQNEAQ (reference sequence). V lost 3 bases and J 6 bases, leaving 7 bases between the germline ends. CDR3 bases: TGTGCCAGCAGCTTTACAGGGGATACGCAGTATTTT. Amino acid sequence: CASSFTGDTQYF.

The rearrangement uses TRBV5-1 and TRBJ2-1; TRBD2 might be the D (5 bases). This CDR3 has 16 amino acids. V was trimmed by 1 base and J by 0 bases, leaving 11 bases between them. Germline-derived CDR1 and CDR2 are SGHRS and YFSETQ. The chain's CDR3 is CASSLSPGDSYNEQFF. The CDR3 DNA is TGCGCCAGCAGCTTGTCTCCCGGGGACTCCTACAATGAGCAGTTCTTC.

The chain carries TRBV5-1 and TRBJ2-7; the match to TRBD1 covers 7 bases. There are 14 residues in the CDR3. V was clipped by 3 bases and J by 6 bases; unmatched bases: 9. Germline V CDR1 and CDR2: SGHRS, YFSETQ. CDR3 region: CASSYGGQVPEQYF. The CDR3 DNA follows: TGCGCCAGCAGCTACGGAGGACAGGTACCCGAGCAGTACTTC.

This chain links TRBV20-1 with TRBJ2-7; D is ambiguous. The germline V and J ends were trimmed by 0 bases and 3 bases, with 3 bases remaining between them. CDR1 and CDR2 (germline): DFQATT, SNEGSKA (reference sequence). The CDR3 spans 11 residues. The CDR3 loop reads CSARDLYEQYF. Written as DNA, the CDR3 is TGCAGTGCTAGAGACCTCTACGAGCAGTACTTC.

The chain carries TRBV6-1 and TRBJ1-2, with a possible D match to TRBD1 (6 bases). Germline values: CDR1 MNHNS, CDR2 SASEGT. The CDR3 length is 15 residues. Trimming took off 3 bases at V and 0 bases at J, with 11 bases between the two ends. The chain's CDR3 is CASSDRGFPNYGYTF. The CDR3 nucleotides read TGTGCCAGCAGTGATAGGGGGTTCCCTAACTATGGCTACACCTTC.

The chain employs TRBV5-4 and TRBJ2-7, with D perhaps matching TRBD1 (6 bases). In germline, CDR1 is SGHNT, CDR2 YYREEE (reference sequence). This CDR3 has 13 amino acids. V was clipped by 3 bases and J by 1 base, with 8 bases between them. CDR3 in amino acids: CASSYTGSYEQYF. DNA of the CDR3: TGTGCCAGCAGCTACACAGGGTCCTACGAGCAGTACTTC.

The V and J genes are TRBV11-1 and TRBJ2-6; D gene ambiguous. Germline CDR1 SGHAT, CDR2 FQDESV (reference sequence). There are 13 residues in the CDR3. V gave up 3 bases and J gave up 3 bases, with 3 bases separating them. The CDR3: CASSFFGANVLTF. The CDR3 DNA sequence: TGTGCCAGCAGCTTCTTTGGGGCCAACGTCCTGACTTTC.

V usage is TRBV2 and J usage is TRBJ1-1, with TRBD1 as a possible D gene (5 bases). Germline CDR1 is SNHLY and CDR2 is FYNNEI. The CDR3 is made up of 14 amino acids. The V and J ends lost 4 bases and 3 bases respectively, with 12 bases between them. CDR3 loop: CASSARAGDTEAFF. CDR3 bases: TGTGCCAGCAGTGCCCGGGCGGGGGACACTGAAGCTTTCTTT.

The chain joins TRBV5-1 to TRBJ1-6; the D is unclear. Germline assignment: CDR1 SGHRS and CDR2 YFSETQ. The CDR3 extends over 16 amino acids. The ends were cut back, 4 bases at V and 0 bases at J, with 11 bases in the middle. The CDR3 is CASSEVGSSYNSPLHF. In DNA form, the CDR3 reads TGCGCCAGCAGCGAGGTAGGGAGCTCCTATAATTCACCCCTCCACTTT.

The count of this clone is one. The chain carries TRBV7-8 and TRBJ1-2; maybe TRBD1 (6 bases). CDR3 size: 13 residues. V shed 5 bases and J shed 4 bases, with 11 bases lying between them. From germline, CDR1 is SGHVS and CDR2 FQNEAQ. CDR3 region: CASSPDRRYGYTF. CDR3 nucleotide sequence: TGTGCCAGCAGCCCGGACAGACGCTATGGCTACACCTTC.

Notes on this clone: The same CDR3 can be traced to other DNA sequences in this sample. The CDR3 DNA follows: TGTGCCAGCTCACCGGAGGCAGGCCTTAATTCACCCCTCCACTTT. This sequence encodes CASSPEAGLNSPLHF. J is TRBJ1-6 and V is TRBV18; D call uncertain. The germline gives CDR1 KGHSH, CDR2 LQKENI. V lost 3 bases to trimming and J lost 6 bases, with 12 bases between them. CDR3 length: 15 residues. Looking up the rest from reference TRBV18 and TRBJ1-6 gives the full variable domain: NAGVMQNPRHLVRRRGQEARLRCSPMKGHSHVYWYRQLPEEGLKFMVYLQKENIIDESGMPKERFSAEFPKEGPSILRIQQVVRGDSAAYFCASSPEAGLNSPLHFGNGTRLTVT.

This rearrangement joins TRBV15 to TRBJ1-1; D uncertain. The germline V and J ends were trimmed by 3 bases and 5 bases, with 7 bases remaining between them. Germline lookup yields CDR1 LNHNV and CDR2 YYDKDF (reference sequence). There are 12 residues in the CDR3. This chain's CDR3 is CATSSRGTEAFF. CDR3 DNA: TGTGCCACCAGCAGTAGAGGGACTGAAGCTTTCTTT. Looking up the rest from reference TRBV15 and TRBJ1-1 gives the full variable domain: DAMVIQNPRYQVTQFGKPVTLSCSQTLNHNVMYWYQQKSSQAPKLLFHYYDKDFNNEADTPDNFQSRRPNTSFCFLDIRSPGLGDTAMYLCATSSRGTEAFFGQGTRLTVV.

V usage is TRBV6-1 and J usage is TRBJ1-1; 8 bases map to TRBD1. V was clipped by 6 bases and J by 1 base; unmatched bases: 4. The germline V gene has CDR1 MNHNS and CDR2 SASEGT. This CDR3 comprises 14 residues. The CDR3 DNA sequence: TGTGCCAGCAGCCAGGGGGCAAAGAACACTGAAGCTTTCTTT. Its protein is CASSQGAKNTEAFF.

The chain combines TRBV5-4 with TRBJ2-1, with D tentatively TRBD1 (8 bases). Germline values: CDR1 SGHNT, CDR2 YYREEE (reference sequence). Trimming stripped 4 bases from V and 7 bases from J, with 15 bases between. The CDR3 contains 14 residues. The CDR3 is CASSNRGGMNEQFF. The CDR3 region has the DNA TGTGCCAGCAGCAACAGGGGGGGGATGAATGAGCAGTTCTTC.

The chain recombines TRBV27 with TRBJ2-3; D possibly corresponds to TRBD2 (6 bases). This CDR3 contains 14 residues. V was cut by 6 bases and J by 0 bases, with 10 bases left in between. From germline, CDR1 is MNHEY and CDR2 SMNVEV (reference sequence). The CDR3 sequence: CASSERGSTDTQYF. In DNA, the CDR3 is TGTGCCAGCAGCGAACGGGGGAGCACAGATACGCAGTATTTT.

This chain links TRBV5-4 with TRBJ2-7; D is perhaps TRBD1 (6 bases). Germline CDR1 and CDR2: SGHNT and YYREEE (reference sequence). The germline V and J ends were trimmed by 9 bases and 4 bases, with 20 bases remaining between them. The CDR3 totals 14 residues. Here the CDR3 DNA reads TGTGCCACCGGTTTTACGGGGACACCATACGAGCAGTACTTC. This gives the protein CATGFTGTPYEQYF.

This chain connects TRBV7-9 to TRBJ2-5, with 10 bases identical to TRBD1. The J segment lost 5 bases and the V segment lost 5 bases, leaving 14 bases of the junction unmatched. Germline lookup yields CDR1 SEHNR and CDR2 FQNEAQ (reference sequence). This CDR3 region has 17 residues. The CDR3 DNA reads as TGTGCCAGCAGCAAGGGACAGGGGTATCTAAGTAAGGAGACCCAGTACTTC. Its protein is CASSKGQGYLSKETQYF.

This sequence joins TRBV10-3 and TRBJ2-4; unclear D gene. CDR1 ENHRY and CDR2 SYGVKD come from the germline V gene. The CDR3 length is 13 residues. Between the trimmed V and J ends, which lost 11 bases and 0 bases, there was a span of 11 bases. CDR3 protein: CAASPVAKNIQYF. CDR3 nucleotides: TGTGCCGCTTCCCCGGTAGCCAAAAACATTCAGTACTTC.

V gene TRBV6-5 combines with J gene TRBJ2-7, with TRBD1 matching over 9 bases. Germline values: CDR1 MNHEY, CDR2 SVGAGI. This CDR3 is built from 16 residues. Trimming cost V 0 bases and J 2 bases; bases outside gene matches: 5. CDR3 region: CASSYSRTGVTYEQYF. In nucleotides, the CDR3 is TGTGCCAGCAGTTACTCTAGGACAGGGGTTACCTACGAGCAGTACTTC.

V is TRBV5-1 and J is TRBJ2-3, with TRBD1 as a possible D gene (5 bases). This CDR3 comprises 16 residues. V lost 1 base and J 0 bases, leaving 12 bases between the germline ends. Germline V gene sequence: CDR1 SGHRS, CDR2 YFSETQ. The CDR3 DNA reads TGCGCCAGCAGCTTGCTTCCAGGGCCGAGCACAGATACGCAGTATTTT. This gives the protein CASSLLPGPSTDTQYF.

The V call is TRBV7-6, the J call TRBJ1-1, with D possibly TRBD1 on 5 matching bases. This CDR3 is 14 amino acids long. Trimming cost V 3 bases and J 0 bases, with 8 bases left between them. CDR1 and CDR2 (germline): SGHVS, FNYEAQ. The DNA of the CDR3 is TGTGCCAGCAGCTTGGGGCCCGTGAACACTGAAGCTTTCTTT. This encodes CASSLGPVNTEAFF.